This paragraph covers one TCR beta chain sequence. Its antigen is not identified. Quantitative molecular-barcoded 5'-RACE generated the TCR beta libraries. TCRdb re-derived calls from the 5' RACE reads in MiXCR, one entry per CDR3 protein. The table includes some 700,000 distinct CDR3 sequences, roughly 19% detected once. The data were obtained in a study of CD8 T cells in ankylosing spondylitis. Study results and caveats: As for the disease-linked clones, they showed a CD8+ phenotype and occurred at relatively low frequencies in peripheral blood. Disease-associated clones were reportedly significantly overrepresented in matched ankylosing spondylitis synovial fluid. Earlier literature documents some of the motif variants in reactive arthritis synovial fluid and blood. Ankylosing spondylitis blood appeared to be characterized by a TCR beta motif of roughly eight highly homologous variants.

Germline V gives CDR1 SGHVS, CDR2 FQNEAQ. This CDR3 comprises 17 residues. Trimming cost V 1 base and J 1 base; bases outside gene matches: 5. The sequenced material came from blood, either unsorted or a sorted T cell fraction (not recorded which). The sequence derives from a male donor with ankylosing spondylitis. The chain employs TRBV7-8 and TRBJ2-1; 9 bases align to TRBD1. In nucleotides, the CDR3 is TGTGCCAGCAGCTTAGGGACAGGGGAGCTTTCCTACAATGAGCAGTTCTTC. Translated: CASSLGTGELSYNEQFF.